The rows below give T cell receptor beta chains drawn from one sample of a study of CD8+CD57+ T cells in acquired aplastic anemia. TCRdb used MiXCR to reprocess the reads, holding one entry per CDR3 protein. The repertoire has fewer than 300,000 distinct CDR3 sequences, 82% of them found once; the top ten carry 40% to 50%. The sequenced material came from sorted CD4+, CD8+, or CD8+CD57+ T cells (not recorded which) from PBMCs. Receptors originate from a human donor with aplastic anemia. CDR3s include the opening cysteine and the closing phenylalanine or tryptophan. The D gene is left open where the match is weak. Clone size is shown for a subset of rows, as once, few, many or a class of expanded clone.

d_call clone_size j_call v_call cdr3_aa cdr3_nt
- - TRBJ2-1 TRBV7-8 CASSYGGGPEQLF TGTGCCAGCAGCTATGGGGGAGGCCCTGAGCAGTTGTTC
TRBD2 - TRBJ2-1 TRBV7-3 CASSIASGYENEQFF TGTGCCAGTAGTATAGCTAGCGGATACGAGAATGAGCAGTTCTTC
- - TRBJ2-5 TRBV11-2 CASSWGAGAEETQYF TGTGCCAGCAGCTGGGGGGCAGGCGCGGAAGAGACCCAGTACTTC
TRBD1 - TRBJ2-3 TRBV7-8 CASSLATGGYTQYF TGTGCCAGCAGCTTAGCGACAGGGGGCTATACGCAGTATTTT
- medium-sized TRBJ2-7 TRBV7-6 CASSLDFEGSFYEQYF TGTGCCAGCAGCTTAGATTTCGAGGGCAGTTTTTACGAGCAGTACTTC
- - TRBJ1-1 TRBV7-8 CASSLALARNTEDFF TGTGCCAGCAGCTTAGCTCTGGCTCGGAACACTGAGGATTTCTTT
- - TRBJ2-5 TRBV20-1 CSASSWGRGRWETQYF TGCAGTGCCAGTAGTTGGGGACGGGGGAGGTGGGAGACCCAGTACTTC
TRBD2 few TRBJ2-5 TRBV10-3 CAISGTSGGALQETQYF TGTGCCATCTCCGGGACTAGCGGGGGGGCCTTACAAGAGACCCAGTACTTC
- - TRBJ2-3 TRBV7-4 CASSVLGAPTAPQYF TGTGCCAGCAGCGTATTGGGGGCACCCACAGCTCCGCAGTATTTT
- - TRBJ2-3 TRBV7-9 CASSLGKDNTQYF TGTGCCAGCAGCTTAGGGAAAGATAACACGCAGTATTTT
- - TRBJ2-7 TRBV10-2 CASSEPRGSYEQYF TGCGCCAGCAGTGAGCCAAGGGGTAGCTACGAGCAGTACTTC
TRBD1 - TRBJ2-5 TRBV7-9 CASSDTGAFRETQYF TGTGCCAGCAGCGACACAGGGGCGTTTAGGGAGACCCAGTACTTC
- - TRBJ2-1 TRBV9 CASSLAGDSSDAQFF TGTGCCAGCAGTCTTGCGGGCGATAGCTCAGATGCGCAGTTCTTC
- - TRBJ2-7 TRBV7-2 CASSLAAGPSAAYEQYF TGTGCCAGCAGCTTAGCGGCAGGGCCCAGCGCGGCCTACGAGCAGTACTTC
- once TRBJ2-1 TRBV5-1 CASSLEPDSSYNEQFF TGCGCCAGCAGCTTGGAACCCGACAGCTCCTACAATGAGCAGTTCTTC
TRBD1 - TRBJ1-2 TRBV11-2 CASSESVWDSYGYTF TGTGCCAGCAGTGAATCAGTCTGGGACAGCTATGGCTACACCTTC
- - TRBJ2-7 TRBV2 CASSQEADSVYEQYF TGTGCCAGCAGTCAAGAGGCCGATTCGGTCTACGAGCAGTACTTC
- - TRBJ2-5 TRBV6-5 CASVSGARKTQYF TGTGCCAGCGTTTCAGGGGCAAGGAAGACCCAGTACTTC
- - TRBJ2-1 TRBV19 CASSLQRGGWSDEQFF TGTGCCAGTAGTTTACAAAGAGGCGGGTGGAGCGATGAGCAGTTCTTC
TRBD2 - TRBJ2-1 TRBV29-1 CSVGESVAGFYNEQFF TGCAGCGTGGGCGAGAGTGTAGCGGGGTTCTACAATGAGCAGTTCTTC
TRBD2 many TRBJ2-1 TRBV20-1 CSASLAGPLDEQFF TGCAGTGCTAGCCTAGCGGGCCCTCTGGATGAGCAGTTCTTC
- - TRBJ2-2 TRBV7-2 CASSFQFYGNARSLFF TGCGCCAGCAGCTTTCAATTCTACGGGAACGCCCGTTCGCTGTTTTTT
- - TRBJ2-3 TRBV7-2 CASRDAGTDATQF TGTGCCAGCAGGGACGCGGGAACAGACGCTACGCAGTTT
- - TRBJ2-3 TRBV7-9 CASSLQRGRGTDDF TGTGCCAGCAGCTTACAGAGAGGCCGGGGTACGGATGATTTT
TRBD1 - TRBJ1-6 TRBV7-2 CASSLGGGQRAPVHF TGTGCCAGCAGCTTGGGGGGGGGACAGCGAGCCCCCGTACACTTT
- - TRBJ2-4 TRBV2 CASSGGGINQQF TGTGCCAGCAGTGGTGGGGGGATCAATCAGCAGTTC
TRBD2 - TRBJ2-3 TRBV19 CASSIVSGGVLSTDTQYF TGTGCCAGTAGTATTGTAAGCGGGGGGGTCCTTAGCACAGATACGCAGTATTTT
TRBD2 - TRBJ2-1 TRBV5-1 CASSDYSSGTSDEQFF TGCGCCAGCAGCGATTACAGCAGCGGGACGAGCGATGAGCAGTTCTTC
- - TRBJ1-6 TRBV14 CASSAQGLGSPLHF TGTGCCAGCAGCGCCCAGGGACTTGGGTCACCCCTCCACTTT
- few TRBJ2-1 TRBV2 CASSMNNEWQFF TGTGCCAGCAGTATGAACAACGAGTGGCAGTTCTTC
TRBD1 - TRBJ1-1 TRBV10-3 CAISRTGNTEAFF TGTGCCATCAGCCGGACAGGGAACACTGAAGCTTTCTTT
TRBD2 - TRBJ2-7 TRBV5-1 CASSFGGEGYEQYF TGCGCCAGCAGCTTCGGGGGGGAAGGCTACGAGCAGTACTTC
TRBD1 - TRBJ1-5 TRBV2 CASKREGTGDRDNQPEHF TGTGCCAGCAAGCGCGAGGGGACAGGGGATCGGGATAATCAGCCCGAGCATTTT
- - TRBJ2-1 TRBV7-2 CASSLPRGRGTHDQFF TGTGCCAGCAGCTTACCGAGAGGCCGGGGTACGCATGATCAGTTCTTC
- - TRBJ1-2 TRBV19 CASSLGPPSGYTF TGTGCCAGTAGTTTGGGGCCGCCATCTGGCTACACCTTC
- - TRBJ1-1 TRBV7-3 CASSLDLAGDDAAFF TGTGCCAGCAGCTTAGATCTGGCAGGGGATGATGCAGCTTTCTTT